A selection of T cell receptor beta chains follows, all from one sample in a study of CD8+CD57+ T cells in acquired aplastic anemia. TCRdb reanalysed the reads using MiXCR and keeps one entry per CDR3 protein. The sample shows 200,000 to 250,000 distinct CDR3 sequences, approximately 60% of them seen only once. Sequenced: sorted CD4+, CD8+, or CD8+CD57+ T cells (not recorded which) from PBMCs. The receptor set was obtained from a human donor in good health. The CDR3 runs from the conserved cysteine through the conserved F or W. Each record gives: clone size, D gene, J gene, V gene, CDR3 DNA, CDR3 protein. A D gene is named only where the DNA matches it firmly. A row's size may be missing; if present it is once, few, many or a size class.

size: .
D: .
J: TRBJ2-1
V: TRBV7-8
DNA: TGTGCCAGCAGCCCAGAGGGGGGGGTAGATGAGCAGTTCTTC
CDR3: CASSPEGGVDEQFF

size: .
D: TRBD1
J: TRBJ2-2
V: TRBV6-4
DNA: TGTGCCAGCAGAGATTGGGACAGGGGGGTCGCCGGGGAGCTGTTTTTT
CDR3: CASRDWDRGVAGELFF

size: .
D: TRBD1
J: TRBJ2-1
V: TRBV9
DNA: TGTGCCAGCAGCGTAGGACAGGGGTATGAGCAGTTCTTC
CDR3: CASSVGQGYEQFF

size: few
D: .
J: TRBJ2-5
V: TRBV9
DNA: TGTGCCAGCAGCCGATTAACAGGGTCAGAGACCCAGTACTTC
CDR3: CASSRLTGSETQYF

size: .
D: .
J: TRBJ1-1
V: TRBV20-1
DNA: TGCAGTGCTTCCGGTGTTAGGGCTGAAGCTTTCTTT
CDR3: CSASGVRAEAFF

size: once
D: .
J: TRBJ2-1
V: TRBV4-1
DNA: TGCGCCAGCAGCCAAGGTACGGGGGGCGTTGAGCAGTTCTTC
CDR3: CASSQGTGGVEQFF

size: many
D: .
J: TRBJ2-7
V: TRBV9
DNA: TGTGCCAGCAGCGTGGCCGGGTCAGGGGACTACGAGCAGTACTTC
CDR3: CASSVAGSGDYEQYF

size: .
D: TRBD1
J: TRBJ1-5
V: TRBV15
DNA: TGTGCCACCAGCGGGGACAGGGGGCAGCCCCAGCATTTT
CDR3: CATSGDRGQPQHF

size: .
D: .
J: TRBJ1-4
V: TRBV20-1
DNA: TGCAGTGCTAGAGACGCCAGGGACAATGAAAAACTGTTTTTT
CDR3: CSARDARDNEKLFF

size: many
D: .
J: TRBJ2-1
V: TRBV19
DNA: TGTGCCAGTGATGATAGCTCGCCCGATGAGCAGTTCTTC
CDR3: CASDDSSPDEQFF

size: .
D: .
J: TRBJ2-5
V: TRBV7-9
DNA: TGTGCCAGCAGCACCCAGGGAGGAGGAGAGACCCAGTACTTC
CDR3: CASSTQGGGETQYF

size: .
D: .
J: TRBJ1-1
V: TRBV19
DNA: TGTGCCAGTAGTAGCAGGGTAGGGGAAGCTGAAGCTTTCTTT
CDR3: CASSSRVGEAEAFF

size: .
D: .
J: TRBJ2-1
V: TRBV28
DNA: TGTGCCAGCAGTTTAGGGCAGTTTAGGTACAATGAGCAGTTCTTC
CDR3: CASSLGQFRYNEQFF

size: few
D: .
J: TRBJ2-7
V: TRBV12-3/TRBV12-4
DNA: TGTGCCAGCAGGGGGGGCTCGTACGAGCAGTACTTC
CDR3: CASRGGSYEQYF

size: .
D: .
J: TRBJ2-1
V: TRBV19
DNA: TGTGCCAGTAGTATCCCCCGGGGAGTGGATGGGCAGTTCTTC
CDR3: CASSIPRGVDGQFF

size: once
D: TRBD2
J: TRBJ2-7
V: TRBV20-1
DNA: TGCAGTGCTAGTCTTCGGGGGACTAGGGGGTACGAGCAGTACTTC
CDR3: CSASLRGTRGYEQYF

size: .
D: .
J: TRBJ2-7
V: TRBV10-3
DNA: TGTGCCATCAGTTCCGTGACCCCCTACGAGCAGTACTTC
CDR3: CAISSVTPYEQYF

size: many
D: .
J: TRBJ1-1
V: TRBV4-2
DNA: TGTGCCAGCAGCCAAGAGGTGGTGGCGAGCACTGAAGCTTTCTTT
CDR3: CASSQEVVASTEAFF

size: .
D: .
J: TRBJ2-7
V: TRBV19
DNA: TGTGCCAGTAGTCCCTCGGGGTACGAGCAGTACTTC
CDR3: CASSPSGYEQYF

size: .
D: TRBD2
J: TRBJ2-1
V: TRBV7-3
DNA: TGTGCCAGCCAGCGGGGGGGCTCCTACAATGAGCAGTTCTTC
CDR3: CASQRGGSYNEQFF

size: once
D: .
J: TRBJ1-1
V: TRBV7-3
DNA: TGTGCCAGCAGCTTAGGGAGGGGGTCGCGGCTTAACACTGAAGCTTTCTTT
CDR3: CASSLGRGSRLNTEAFF

size: .
D: TRBD2
J: TRBJ2-3
V: TRBV7-9
DNA: TGTGCCAGCAGCTTAGGTCTAGCGGGGTGGGGTACGCAGTATTTT
CDR3: CASSLGLAGWGTQYF

size: .
D: .
J: TRBJ1-3
V: TRBV10-3
DNA: TGTGCCATCAGAGACGCGGTGGGGACAGGAAACACCATATATTTT
CDR3: CAIRDAVGTGNTIYF

size: .
D: TRBD1
J: TRBJ1-2
V: TRBV9
DNA: TGTGCCAGCAGCATGGACAGGGCGAACTATGGCTACACCTTC
CDR3: CASSMDRANYGYTF

size: .
D: .
J: TRBJ1-5
V: TRBV19
DNA: TGTGCCAGTAGTATTAGTGGGCTCGGCCCTGTCGATAGCAATCAGCCCCAGCATTTT
CDR3: CASSISGLGPVDSNQPQHF

size: .
D: .
J: TRBJ2-5
V: TRBV19
DNA: TGTGCCAGTAGTATAGCAGAGACCCAGTACTTC
CDR3: CASSIAETQYF

size: .
D: TRBD2
J: TRBJ2-7
V: TRBV10-2
DNA: TGCGCCAGTAGGACTAGCGGGCTCGAGCAGTACTTC
CDR3: CASRTSGLEQYF

size: .
D: TRBD1
J: TRBJ1-5
V: TRBV2
DNA: TGTGCCAGCAGCCGACAGGGGGCGAATCAGCCCCAGCATTTT
CDR3: CASSRQGANQPQHF